The 21 T cell receptor beta chains below come from one sample, sequenced in a study of low-dose radiotherapy and immunotherapy resistance in tumors. First-strand cDNA used TRAV- and TRBV-specific primers, covering alpha and beta chains. TCRs were amplified for approximately 22 PCR cycles with a constant-region primer and V-primer adapter. TCRdb ran MiXCR on the reads and lists one entry per CDR3 protein. The sample consists of 75,000 to 95,000 distinct CDR3 sequences, approximately 22% of them appearing once. Specified time point: after trial treatment. This sample's treatment: LDRT plus nivolumab, ipilimumab, low-dose cyclophosphamide and aspirin (RACIN trial). Here the sequenced sample was PBMCs, taken after low-dose radiotherapy plus immunotherapy. The receptors originated from a female donor with ovarian cancer.

This clonotype came up many times. The gene calls are TRBV11-3 and TRBJ1-1, with 8 bases identical to TRBD1. V was clipped by 4 bases and J by 4 bases; unmatched bases: 5. Germline values: CDR1 SGHNT, CDR2 YENEEA. The CDR3 totals 14 residues. CDR3 nucleotide sequence: TGTGCCAGCAGCTCGGGACAGGTCGGCACTGAAGCTTTCTTT. It is translated as CASSSGQVGTEAFF.

This clonotype was counted many times. This sequence joins TRBV6-2 or TRBV6-3 and TRBJ2-2; D not certain. CDR1 MNHEY and CDR2 SVGEGT come from the germline V gene. Trimming shortened V by 6 bases and J by 1 base, and 9 bases separated the two germline ends. The CDR3 is 14 amino acids. The CDR3 coding sequence is TGTGCCAGCAGCGGACGGGTGAACACCGGGGAGCTGTTTTTT. As protein: CASSGRVNTGELFF.

In this sample, this clonotype turned up many times. This chain links TRBV2 with TRBJ2-5; D may correspond to TRBD1 or TRBD2 (5 bases each). This CDR3 has 13 amino acids. Germline CDR1 SNHLY, CDR2 FYNNEI. V was clipped by 6 bases and J by 1 base, with 9 bases between them. The CDR3 reads CASSRDPQETQYF. CDR3 nucleotides: TGTGCCAGCAGCCGGGACCCCCAAGAGACCCAGTACTTC.

Notes on this clonotype: This likely traces to a read error, being one base from a far larger clone. The rearrangement uses TRBV4-1 and TRBJ1-4; weak D call: TRBD1 (5 bases). Germline CDR1 reads MGHRA; CDR2 reads YSYEKL. Trimming took off 0 bases at V and 8 bases at J, with 16 bases between the two ends. CDR3 length: 16 residues. The CDR3 bases are TGCGCCAGCAGCCAAGATTGGAAGGACAACGGAGAAAAACTGTTTTTT. This sequence encodes CASSQDWKDNGEKLFF.

This clonotype was seen many times. The CDR3, as DNA: TGCGCCAGCAGCTTGGTGGTTGGAGCAGAGACCCAGTACTTC. Protein product: CASSLVVGAETQYF. The chain links TRBV5-1 to TRBJ2-5; D unresolved. The length of the CDR3 is 14 residues. Germline V lookup: CDR1 SGHRS, CDR2 YFSETQ. V dropped 0 bases and J dropped 4 bases, with 10 bases sitting between them.

This clonotype is deemed medium-sized. J is TRBJ1-6 and V is TRBV28; 9 bases agree with TRBD1. Germline trimming cut 7 bases from V and 7 bases from J; bases unmatched to any gene: 8. CDR1 is MDHEN, CDR2 SYDVKM, per germline. CDR3 length: 15 amino acids. The CDR3 sequence is CASTTQGARNSPLHF. The CDR3 bases are TGTGCCAGCACCACACAGGGGGCGCGAAATTCACCCCTCCACTTT.

In its sample, this clonotype was seen many times. The chain combines TRBV10-3 with TRBJ2-6; D perhaps matches TRBD1 (6 bases). Between the trimmed V and J ends, which lost 6 bases and 0 bases, there was a span of 15 bases. This CDR3 has 17 residues. Germline V lookup: CDR1 ENHRY, CDR2 SYGVKD. CDR3 amino acids: CAIRRMTGTSGANVLTF. The CDR3 coding sequence is TGTGCCATCAGGAGGATGACAGGAACCTCTGGGGCCAACGTCCTGACTTTC.

This clonotype was counted once. A read error is likely here: a far larger clone is one base away. The J gene is TRBJ2-1, the V gene TRBV28; TRBD1 is a possible D gene (6 bases). Trimming left V 7 bases short and J 10 bases short, with 14 bases between. This CDR3 is 12 amino acids long. Germline V gene data show CDR1 as MDHEN and CDR2 as SYDVKM. This CDR3 reads CASTPTGHEQFF. CDR3 sequence (DNA): TGTGCCAGCACCCCGACAGGACACGAGCAGTTCTTC. Full variable domain (outside the CDR3, taken from reference TRBV28 and TRBJ2-1): DVKVTQSSRYLVKRTGEKVFLECVQDMDHENMFWYRQDPGLGLRLIYFSYDVKMKEKGDIPEGYSVSREKKERFSLILESASTNQTSMYLCASTPTGHEQFFGPGTRLTVL.

Details on this clonotype: This likely traces to a read error, being one base from a far larger clone. This chain connects TRBV4-1 to TRBJ2-7; a weak D match, TRBD1 (6 bases). Trimming shortened V by 0 bases and J by 7 bases, and 13 bases separated the two germline ends. Germline CDR1 and CDR2: MGHRA and YSYEKL. CDR3 length: 14 amino acids. The CDR3 spells CASSQDRGYNEQYF. CDR3 nucleotide sequence: TGCGCCAGCAGCCAAGATAGGGGGTACAATGAGCAGTACTTC.

As concerns this clonotype: The DNA is left out, because the CDR3 cannot be placed on it with certainty; the CDR3 is given as TCRdb lists it. This rearrangement joins TRBV5-1 to TRBJ2-2; the DNA was not used to check the table's D call, TRBD1. The CDR3 adds up to 14 amino acids, both ends counted. Germline CDR1 is SGHRS and CDR2 is YFSETQ. The CDR3 reads CASSLDRVGELFFF.

This clonotype was counted ten times or more. The rearrangement uses TRBV25-1 and TRBJ1-5, with 10 bases matching TRBD1. The CDR3 loop spans 14 amino acids. The J segment lost 6 bases and the V segment lost 6 bases, leaving 5 bases of the junction unmatched. CDR1 is MGHDK and CDR2 is SYGVNS in the germline V gene. CDR3 residues: CASSAGTGVQPQHF. The CDR3 nucleotides read TGTGCCAGCAGCGCGGGGACAGGGGTTCAGCCCCAGCATTTT.

Many counts were recorded for this clonotype. The chain combines TRBV20-1 with TRBJ2-7; the match to TRBD2 covers 9 bases. CDR1 and CDR2 from the germline V gene are DFQATT and SNEGSKA (reference sequence). V trimming: 3 bases; J trimming: 7 bases; junction bases outside the gene matches: 10. This CDR3 has 14 residues. The CDR3 protein is CSASRPGLAWEQYF. The CDR3 coding sequence is TGCAGTGCTAGCAGACCGGGACTAGCATGGGAGCAGTACTTC.

This clonotype was seen many times. This rearrangement joins TRBV12-3 or TRBV12-4 to TRBJ1-2, with D uncertain. CDR3 length: 14 amino acids. V lost 3 bases, J lost 4 bases, and 12 bases lay in between. Written as DNA, the CDR3 is TGTGCCAGCAGTTTCCGAGGGTCCTCCTATGGCTACACCTTC. It codes for CASSFRGSSYGYTF.

The chain couples TRBV12-3 or TRBV12-4 to TRBJ2-3, with D unclear. V was trimmed by 3 bases and J by 6 bases, leaving 10 bases between them. CDR3 length: 13 amino acids. CDR3 sequence reads: CASSFFFPDTQYF. CDR3 nucleotides: TGTGCCAGCAGTTTTTTTTTTCCGGATACGCAGTATTTT.

The chain combines TRBV6-4 with TRBJ1-1, with D hard to call. CDR1 MRHNA and CDR2 SNTAGT come from the germline V gene. V was pared by 7 bases and J by 2 bases, with 2 bases between. The CDR3 contains 10 residues. The CDR3 spells CASINTEAFF. Here the CDR3 DNA reads TGTGCCAGCATTAACACTGAAGCTTTCTTT.

The rearrangement uses TRBV5-3 and TRBJ1-2; D is unclear. Being an ORF, TRBV5-3 has a function that is uncertain. V lost 1 base to trimming and J lost 9 bases, with 13 bases between them. The CDR3 consists of 13 residues. DNA of the CDR3: TGTGCCAGAAGCTTGAAAACCCCCTCCTGCTACACCTTC. Encoded protein: CARSLKTPSCYTF.

This clonotype was seen repeatedly, ten times or more. This chain connects TRBV6-2 or TRBV6-3 to TRBJ1-5, with D tentatively TRBD1 (6 bases). The CDR3 covers 18 residues. Germline CDR1 and CDR2: MNHEY and SVGEGT. V was pared by 6 bases and J by 5 bases, with 26 bases between. The CDR3 reads CASSGVPPGQLRDQPQHF. The CDR3 DNA sequence: TGTGCCAGCAGCGGAGTCCCCCCGGGACAACTCCGTGATCAGCCCCAGCATTTT.

In its sample, this clonotype was seen a few times. J is TRBJ2-7 and V is TRBV6-2 or TRBV6-3, with D perhaps TRBD2 (6 bases). Germline V gene data show CDR1 as MNHEY and CDR2 as SVGEGT. This CDR3 is built from 14 residues. V was clipped by 7 bases and J by 5 bases, with 18 bases between them. The CDR3 sequence: CASKSLREVHEQYF. The CDR3 DNA reads as TGTGCCAGCAAAAGCTTGAGGGAGGTACACGAGCAGTACTTC.

CDR3 coding DNA: TGCAGTGCTACAGACTCGGGACTCTCTTCCGAGCAGTACTTC. It translates to CSATDSGLSSEQYF. The chain carries TRBV20-1 and TRBJ2-7; the D gene is possibly TRBD2 (6 bases). The CDR3 consists of 14 residues. V was cut by 4 bases and J by 6 bases, with 19 bases left in between. Germline V gene data show CDR1 as DFQATT and CDR2 as SNEGSKA (reference sequence).

The table lists this clonotype with a few counts. This chain joins TRBV7-9 and TRBJ1-6; 9 bases agree with TRBD1. The V gene end was trimmed by 10 bases and the J gene end by 6 bases; junction bases not matched to a gene: 4. Per germline, CDR1 SEHNR and CDR2 FQNEAQ (reference sequence). This CDR3 is built from 13 residues. The CDR3 region has the DNA TGTGCCACTGGGACAGGGAGTAATTCACCCCTCCACTTT. Protein: CATGTGSNSPLHF. The whole variable domain, remainder taken from reference TRBV7-9 and TRBJ1-6, is DTGVSQNPRHKITKRGQNVTFRCDPISEHNRLYWYRQTLGQGPEFLTYFQNEAQLEKSRLLSDRFSAERPKGSFSTLEIQRTEQGDSAMYLCATGTGSNSPLHFGNGTRLTVT.

This chain uses TRBV6-2 or TRBV6-3 with TRBJ1-3; D not resolved. The CDR3 has 12 amino acids. CDR1 is MNHEY, CDR2 SVGEGT, per germline. V was clipped by 4 bases and J by 7 bases, with 8 bases between them. The CDR3 DNA reads as TGTGCCAGCAGTTCCGGACTCAACACCATATATTTT. This gives the protein CASSSGLNTIYF.